The 18 T cell receptor beta chains below were found in one sample sequenced in a study of tissue T cells after allogeneic stem cell transplantation. Clones were sequenced by immunoSEQ multiplex PCR, and TCRdb holds only the in-frame ones, with some missing. The sample consists of over 45,000 clones, about three quarters of them appearing once. The sequenced sample was sorted cells pooled from one or two spleens. These receptors came from a pool of C57BL/6 mice in good health.

A word on this clone: The gene symbols are mouse symbols. The CDR3 goes on 1 residue after the read ends, and that part is filled in from the germline J gene. The chain employs TRBV24 and TRBJ2-5; TRBD1 matches at 9 bases. CDR1 and CDR2 from the germline V gene are KGHTA and FRNEEI. Unmatched junction bases numbered 3, after V lost 4 bases and J lost 4 bases. The CDR3 sequence is 14 residues long. The CDR3 reads CASSPGTGKDTQYF. The DNA read from the CDR3 is TGTGCCAGCAGTCCCGGGACAGGGAAAGACACCCAGTAC.

As for this clone: Genes and germline come from the mouse. The DNA ends 1 residue before the CDR3 does, and the rest of the CDR3 is filled in from the germline J gene. This chain links TRBV13-2 with TRBJ2-3, with 8 bases matching TRBD1. Germline CDR1 NNHNN, CDR2 SYGAGS (reference sequence). Losses at the gene ends were 3 bases for V and 1 base for J; bases not matched to a gene: 4. The CDR3 has 15 residues. The CDR3 sequence is CASGGRGQGAETLYF. The sequenced part of the CDR3 DNA is TGTGCCAGCGGTGGCAGGGGGCAGGGTGCAGAAACGCTGTAT.

This clone was recorded once. Gene labels here are mouse ones. The read halts 1 residue ahead of the CDR3 end, with the missing end drawn from the germline J gene. This sequence joins TRBV31 and TRBJ2-2, with 11 bases identical to TRBD2. CDR3 length equals 17 residues. Looked up from germline, CDR1 is GKSSPN and CDR2 is SITVG. V lost 0 bases, J lost 4 bases, and 7 bases stayed unmatched. This chain's CDR3 is CAWSLARTGGLTGQLYF. The covered CDR3 bases are TGTGCCTGGAGTCTAGCTCGGACTGGGGGGCTCACCGGGCAGCTCTAC.

In regard to this clone: Genes and germline come from the mouse. Read coverage stops 1 residue before the CDR3 terminus; the germline J gene supplies the remainder. This chain uses TRBV1 with TRBJ2-7; the match to TRBD2 covers 9 bases. Germline CDR1 reads NSQYPW; CDR2 reads LRSPGD (reference sequence). V gave up 4 bases and J gave up 4 bases; unmatched junction bases: 5. The length of the CDR3 is 14 residues. CDR3 DNA (partial): TGCACCTGCAGTGGGTTCTGGGGGGGGTATGAACAGTAC. Its protein is CTCSGFWGGYEQY. The complete CDR3 sequence is CTCSGFWGGYEQYF.

Of note for this clone: Here the gene names and germline are mouse. The read halts 1 residue ahead of the CDR3 end, with the missing end drawn from the germline J gene. The chain carries TRBV13-2 and TRBJ2-1; the D gene could be TRBD1 or TRBD2 (5 bases each). The germline V gene encodes CDR1 NNHNN and CDR2 SYGAGS (reference sequence). The CDR3 loop spans 16 amino acids. Trimming stripped 0 bases from V and 0 bases from J, with 10 bases between. The part of the CDR3 DNA that was read is TGTGCCAGCGGTGATGCCCGGGGGTATAACTATGCTGAGCAGTTC. This sequence encodes CASGDARGYNYAEQF. In full, the CDR3 is CASGDARGYNYAEQFF.

On this clone itself: These gene names are mouse names. The read ends 1 residue shy of where the CDR3 ends; the end is completed using the germline J gene. The sample holds other DNA sequences that translate to the same CDR3. J is TRBJ2-1 and V is TRBV31; TRBD2 matches at 11 bases. CDR1 is GKSSPN, CDR2 SITVG, per germline. V lost 1 base to trimming and J lost 4 bases; unmatched junction nucleotides: 0. This CDR3 has 14 residues. CDR3 sequence reads: CAWSRTGGYAEQFF. The sequenced CDR3 bases are TGTGCCTGGAGTCGGACTGGGGGGTATGCTGAGCAGTTC. The full variable domain, its missing parts supplied by reference TRBV31 and TRBJ2-1, is AQTIHQWPVAEIKAVGSPLSLGCTIKGKSSPNLYWYWQATGGTLQQLFYSITVGQVESVVQLNLSASRPKDDQFILSTEKLLLSHSGFYLCAWSRTGGYAEQFFGPGTRLTVL.

A note on this clone: The listed genes are named as in mouse. The read is 1 residue too short to cover the CDR3 end, so that end is filled in from the germline J gene. Other DNA sequences within the sample encode an identical CDR3. The chain joins TRBV15 to TRBJ2-4; D ambiguous. This CDR3 spans 12 amino acids. The germline CDR1 and CDR2 sequences are SGHND and FRSKSL. V was shortened by 6 bases and J by 0 bases, with 4 bases between the two germline ends. The CDR3 DNA, read in part, is TGTGCCAGCAGCCGAAGTCAAAACACCTTGTAC. It translates to CASSRSQNTLY. The full CDR3 protein is CASSRSQNTLYF.

With respect to this clone: Gene names follow the mouse nomenclature. The DNA ends 1 residue before the CDR3 does, and the rest of the CDR3 is filled in from the germline J gene. The rearrangement joins TRBV4 to TRBJ1-2, with D possibly being TRBD1 (6 bases). Germline V gene data show CDR1 as LGHDT and CDR2 as YNNKQL (reference sequence). Trimming shortened V by 6 bases and J by 5 bases, and 10 bases separated the two germline ends. This CDR3 comprises 12 residues. The sequenced part of the CDR3 DNA is TGTGCCAGCAGTTACAGGGTTTCCGACTACACC. Translating gives CASSYRVSDYT. In full, the CDR3 is CASSYRVSDYTF.

Only a few counts were recorded for this clone. The genes and germline here are from mouse. The read falls 1 residue short of the CDR3 end, and the missing part is taken from the germline J gene. The J gene is TRBJ2-7, the V gene TRBV12-2, with unresolved D. CDR3 length: 14 residues. Per the germline V gene, CDR1 is SGHLS and CDR2 is HYDKME. Trimming removed 0 bases at V and 0 bases at J, with 8 bases between. Incomplete CDR3 DNA: TGTGCCAGCTCTCTCGGTCAGAGCTCCTATGAACAGTAC. Translation: CASSLGQSSYEQY. The full CDR3 sequence reads CASSLGQSSYEQYF.

A note on this clone: Gene names and germline refer to mouse. The DNA ends 1 residue before the CDR3 does, and the rest of the CDR3 is filled in from the germline J gene. The chain uses TRBV13-2 and TRBJ2-7, with 11 bases identical to TRBD1. CDR1 and CDR2 from the germline V gene are NNHNN and SYGAGS (reference sequence). V lost 1 base to trimming and J lost 2 bases; unmatched junction nucleotides: 5. The CDR3 length is 16 residues. The CDR3 DNA, read in part, is TGTGCCAGCGGTGATTTACGGGACAGGGGGACCTATGAACAGTAC. Its translation: CASGDLRDRGTYEQY. The entire CDR3 is CASGDLRDRGTYEQYF.

As concerns this clone: The gene symbols are mouse symbols. The CDR3 end lies 1 residue beyond the end of the read and is filled in from the germline J gene. The chain links TRBV13-3 to TRBJ1-3; D gene ambiguous. This CDR3 spans 13 amino acids. Germline values: CDR1 NNHDY, CDR2 SYVADS. Trimming left V 2 bases short and J 0 bases short, with 3 bases between. The DNA read from the CDR3 is TGTGCCAGCAGTGAATTTTCTGGAAATACGCTCTAT. Translating it yields CASSEFSGNTLY. Given in full, the CDR3 is CASSEFSGNTLYF.

With respect to this clone: Gene names follow the mouse nomenclature. The CDR3 is cut off 1 residue early in the read; its end comes from the germline J gene. The V call is TRBV20, the J call TRBJ2-1, with TRBD2 as a possible D gene (7 bases). CDR1 and CDR2 (germline): GFQATS, STVNSAI. This CDR3 region has 13 residues. V lost 0 bases to trimming and J lost 6 bases, with 9 bases between them. The CDR3 bases that were read are TGTGGTGCTAGGGAGGGGGGCGCTGCTGAGCAGTTC. This gives the protein CGAREGGAAEQF. The complete CDR3 sequence is CGAREGGAAEQFF.

As for this clone: The genes and germline here are from mouse. The CDR3 end lies 1 residue beyond the end of the read and is filled in from the germline J gene. The chain uses TRBV19 and TRBJ2-7, with D tentatively TRBD2 (6 bases). Trimming cost V 5 bases and J 7 bases, with 13 bases left between them. Germline V CDR1 and CDR2: FNHDT, SITEND (reference sequence). The CDR3 consists of 12 residues. The CDR3 DNA, read in part, is TGTGCCAGCAGCCTCGACTGGAGGGAACAGTAC. It codes for CASSLDWREQY. The whole CDR3 sequence reads CASSLDWREQYF.

Notes on this clone: The gene names here belong to mouse. The read stops 1 residue short of the end of the CDR3; the missing end is completed from the germline J gene. The chain couples TRBV24 to TRBJ2-1; a weak D match, TRBD2 (7 bases). Germline loops: CDR1 KGHTA, CDR2 FRNEEI. Trimming shortened V by 2 bases and J by 6 bases, and 8 bases separated the two germline ends. The CDR3 runs to 13 residues. CDR3 DNA, as far as it was read: TGTGCCAGCAGTCTGGGGGGGCTTGCTGAGCAGTTC. It yields the protein CASSLGGLAEQF. The entire CDR3 protein reads CASSLGGLAEQFF.

Points on this clone: Each gene name is a mouse one. The CDR3 end falls 1 residue outside the read, so it is completed with the germline J gene. The chain is built from TRBV19 and TRBJ1-4; the D is unclear. The V end lost 3 bases, the J end lost 0 bases, and 6 bases lay between the germline ends. Germline V CDR1 and CDR2: FNHDT, SITEND (reference sequence). CDR3 length equals 14 residues. CDR3 region: CASSTSISNERLFF. The covered CDR3 bases are TGTGCCAGCAGTACGAGTATTTCCAACGAAAGATTATTT.

Regarding this clone: All gene names here are mouse names. The observed sequence ends 1 residue before the CDR3 terminus, with the missing tail filled in from the germline J gene. The gene calls are TRBV26 and TRBJ2-7; D gene uncertain. Germline V gene data show CDR1 as KGHPV and CDR2 as FQNQEV (reference sequence). The CDR3 extends over 13 amino acids. The V end was cut by 0 bases, the J end by 3 bases, with 6 bases between. CDR3 DNA (partial): TGTGCCAGCAGTCTGTCGAGCATCTATGAACAGTAC. Residues: CASSLSSIYEQY. From start to end, the CDR3 is CASSLSSIYEQYF.

Note on this clone: Mouse gene names apply. The CDR3 is cut off 1 residue early in the read; its end comes from the germline J gene. The identical CDR3 is also encoded by other nucleotide sequences in the sample. The chain is built from TRBV26 and TRBJ1-1; D ambiguous. The CDR3 is 12 residues long. Germline lookup yields CDR1 KGHPV and CDR2 FQNQEV (reference sequence). The V gene lost 2 bases and the J gene lost 8 bases, with 9 bases spanning the gap. CDR3 loop: CASSLPGGEVFF. The CDR3 bases that were read are TGTGCCAGCAGTCTGCCGGGAGGGGAAGTCTTC.

A few counts support this clone. Genes and germline come from the mouse. The CDR3 is cut off 1 residue early in the read; its end comes from the germline J gene. The chain carries TRBV3 and TRBJ2-1, with D unresolved. Per the germline V gene, CDR1 is SNHLY and CDR2 is FYNGKV (reference sequence). The germline V and J ends were trimmed by 4 bases and 7 bases, with 5 bases remaining between them. CDR3 size: 11 residues. CDR3 DNA, as far as it was read: TGTGCCAGCAGCTCCGGCGCTGAGCAGTTC. Translated, it gives CASSSGAEQF. In full, the CDR3 reads CASSSGAEQFF.